This TCR beta chain was captured in a study of blood T cell repertoires in COVID-19. TCRdb's copy holds only in-frame clones and misses some; the assay was immunoSEQ multiplex PCR. Of about 160,000 clones in the sample, 70% to 90% were seen once. V was cut by 5 bases and J by 2 bases, with 13 bases left in between. This CDR3 region has 14 residues. Per the germline V gene, CDR1 is SGHRS and CDR2 is YFSETQ. The J gene is TRBJ1-1, the V gene TRBV5-1; D is possibly TRBD1 (6 bases). Sequencing used peripheral blood. The TCR sequence derives from a man of 80 years or more with COVID-19, enrolled during active disease. CDR3 nucleotide sequence: TGCGCCAGCAGTTGGGACACAGCAAACACTGAAGCTTTCTTT. It specifies CASSWDTANTEAFF.